A single sample is the source of the 3 T cell receptor beta chains below, sequenced in a study. Assay used: immunoSEQ multiplex PCR; TCRdb lists only in-frame clones, some missing. The data contain around 49,000 clones, over 85% of them singletons. Sequences were obtained from PBMCs. All receptors come from a man aged 35 to 55 with rheumatoid arthritis.

The chain uses TRBV3-1 (or the pseudogene TRBV3-2) and TRBJ1-2; D not certain. The length of the CDR3 is 12 residues. V lost 3 bases and J 5 bases, leaving 7 bases between the germline ends. Per the germline V gene, CDR1 is LGHDT and CDR2 is YNNKEL (reference sequence). CDR3 sequence reads: CASSHREYGYTF. The CDR3 DNA reads as TGTGCCAGCAGCCACCGTGAGTATGGCTACACCTTC.

V and J are TRBV4-3 and TRBJ2-3; D is ambiguous. V was trimmed by 1 base and J by 6 bases, leaving 11 bases between them. CDR3 length equals 14 residues. CDR1 is LGHNA and CDR2 is YSLEER in the germline V gene. The CDR3 region has the DNA TGCGCCAGCAGCCAAGGGATGGGTGGGGATACGCAGTATTTT. Its protein product is CASSQGMGGDTQYF.

This clone was observed once. The rearrangement links TRBV5-6 to TRBJ1-1; 7 bases agree with TRBD1. The germline gives CDR1 SGHDT, CDR2 YYEEEE. The CDR3 is 15 residues long. Trimming cost V 4 bases and J 1 base; bases outside gene matches: 7. The CDR3 bases are TGTGCCAGCAGCGAAACAGGGGTTACGAACACTGAAGCTTTCTTT. Protein product: CASSETGVTNTEAFF.